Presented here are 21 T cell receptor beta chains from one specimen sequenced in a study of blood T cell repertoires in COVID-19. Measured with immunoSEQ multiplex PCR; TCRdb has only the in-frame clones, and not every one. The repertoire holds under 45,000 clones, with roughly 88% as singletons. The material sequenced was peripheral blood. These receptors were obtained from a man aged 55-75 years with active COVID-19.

For the CDR3, the DNA is TGTGCCAATGACAGGGGGCAGCGGGAGACCCAGTACTTC. Translated: CANDRGQRETQYF. The chain links TRBV24-1 to TRBJ2-5; 10 nucleotides match TRBD1. CDR1 KGHDR and CDR2 SFDVKD come from the germline V gene. The CDR3 length is 13 residues. The V and J ends lost 11 bases and 5 bases, in that order; junction bases with no gene match: 7.

In DNA, the CDR3 is TGTGCCAGCGGCCCGGACAGACTCTCTGGAAACACCATATATTTT. This translates into CASGPDRLSGNTIYF. The chain has TRBV2 and TRBJ1-3; D possibly corresponds to TRBD1 (6 bases). The CDR3 contains 15 residues. Trimming removed 8 bases from V and 0 bases from J, with 14 bases in between. Germline V lookup: CDR1 SNHLY, CDR2 FYNNEI.

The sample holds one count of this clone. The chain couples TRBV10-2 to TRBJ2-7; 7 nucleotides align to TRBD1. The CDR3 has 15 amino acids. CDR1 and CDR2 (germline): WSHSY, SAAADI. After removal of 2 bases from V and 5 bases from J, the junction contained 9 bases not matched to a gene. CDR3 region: CASSEPRQGLDEQYF. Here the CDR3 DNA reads TGCGCCAGCAGTGAGCCGAGACAGGGTCTCGACGAGCAGTACTTC.

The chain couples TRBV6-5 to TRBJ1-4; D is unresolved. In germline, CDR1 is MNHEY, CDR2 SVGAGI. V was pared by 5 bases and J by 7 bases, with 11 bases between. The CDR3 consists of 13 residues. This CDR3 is CASSSGGFEKLFF. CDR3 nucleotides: TGTGCCAGCAGTAGTGGCGGATTTGAAAAACTGTTTTTT.

As DNA, the CDR3 is TGTGCCAGCAGCCCCATCCGGGACAGGAACACTGAAGCTTTCTTT. Translation gives CASSPIRDRNTEAFF. The chain joins TRBV7-8 to TRBJ1-1; TRBD1 agrees at 7 bases. Trimming cost V 5 bases and J 1 base; bases outside gene matches: 7. This CDR3 is built from 15 residues. Germline CDR1 is SGHVS and CDR2 is FQNEAQ.

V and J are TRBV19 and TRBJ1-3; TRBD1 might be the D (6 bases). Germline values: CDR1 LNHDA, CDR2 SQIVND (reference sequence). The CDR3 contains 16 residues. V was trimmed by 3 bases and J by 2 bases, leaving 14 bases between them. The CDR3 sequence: CASSIRYREAGNTIYF. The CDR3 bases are TGTGCCAGTAGTATTCGTTACAGGGAAGCTGGAAACACCATATATTTT.

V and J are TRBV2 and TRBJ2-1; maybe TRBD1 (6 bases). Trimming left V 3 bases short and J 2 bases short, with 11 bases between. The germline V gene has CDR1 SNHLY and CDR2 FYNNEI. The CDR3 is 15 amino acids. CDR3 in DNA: TGTGCCAGCAGTGATCAGGGGTCACCCTACAATGAGCAGTTCTTC. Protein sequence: CASSDQGSPYNEQFF.

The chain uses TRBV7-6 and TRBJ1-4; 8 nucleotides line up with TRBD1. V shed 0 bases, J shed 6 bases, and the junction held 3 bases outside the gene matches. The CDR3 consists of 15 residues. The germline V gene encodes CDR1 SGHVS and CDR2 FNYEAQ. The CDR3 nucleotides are TGTGCCAGCAGCTTAGCCCAGGGGGCGCATGAAAAACTGTTTTTT. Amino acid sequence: CASSLAQGAHEKLFF.

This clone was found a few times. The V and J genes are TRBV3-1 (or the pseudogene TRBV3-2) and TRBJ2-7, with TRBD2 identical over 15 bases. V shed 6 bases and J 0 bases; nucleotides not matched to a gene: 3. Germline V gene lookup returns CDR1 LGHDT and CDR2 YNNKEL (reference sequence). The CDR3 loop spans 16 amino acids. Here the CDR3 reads CASRKGLAGGSYEQYF. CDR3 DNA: TGTGCCAGCAGAAAGGGACTAGCGGGAGGCTCCTACGAGCAGTACTTC.

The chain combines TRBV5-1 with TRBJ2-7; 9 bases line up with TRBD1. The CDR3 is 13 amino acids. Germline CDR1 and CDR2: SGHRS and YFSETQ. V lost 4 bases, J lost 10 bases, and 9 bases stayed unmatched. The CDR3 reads CASSIGQGSGQYF. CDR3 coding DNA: TGCGCCAGCAGCATAGGACAGGGGTCGGGCCAGTACTTC.

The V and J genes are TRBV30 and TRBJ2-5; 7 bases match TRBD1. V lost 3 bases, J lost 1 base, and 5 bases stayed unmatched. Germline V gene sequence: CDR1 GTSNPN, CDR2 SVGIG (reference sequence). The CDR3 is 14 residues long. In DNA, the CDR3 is TGTGCCTGGAGGAAGGACAGGACCCAAGAGACCCAGTACTTC. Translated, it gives CAWRKDRTQETQYF.

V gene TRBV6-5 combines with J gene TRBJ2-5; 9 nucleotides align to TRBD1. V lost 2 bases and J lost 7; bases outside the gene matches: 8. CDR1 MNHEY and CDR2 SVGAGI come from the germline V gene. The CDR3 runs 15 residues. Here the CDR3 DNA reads TGTGCCAGCAGTTACCCCGGGACAGGGCAGGGGACCCAGTACTTC. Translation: CASSYPGTGQGTQYF.

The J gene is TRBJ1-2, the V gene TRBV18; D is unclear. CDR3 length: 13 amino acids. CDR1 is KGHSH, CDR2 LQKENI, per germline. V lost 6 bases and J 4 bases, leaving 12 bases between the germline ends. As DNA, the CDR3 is TGTGCCAGCTCTCCCGGACTGACCTATGGCTACACCTTC. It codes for CASSPGLTYGYTF. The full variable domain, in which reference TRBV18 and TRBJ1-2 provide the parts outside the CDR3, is NAGVMQNPRHLVRRRGQEARLRCSPMKGHSHVYWYRQLPEEGLKFMVYLQKENIIDESGMPKERFSAEFPKEGPSILRIQQVVRGDSAAYFCASSPGLTYGYTFGSGTRLTVV.

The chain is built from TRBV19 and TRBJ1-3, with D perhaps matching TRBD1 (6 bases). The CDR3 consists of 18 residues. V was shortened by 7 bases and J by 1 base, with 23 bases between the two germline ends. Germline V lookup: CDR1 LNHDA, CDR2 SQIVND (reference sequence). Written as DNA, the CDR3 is TGTGCCAGTATCCCATCCCGACAGGCCGAAACTTCTGGAAACACCATATATTTT. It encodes CASIPSRQAETSGNTIYF.

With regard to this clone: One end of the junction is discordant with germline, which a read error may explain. The CDR3 region has the DNA TGTGCCGGCAGCGTAGATCCTAGCGGGAGTAGTGGGGCCAACGTCCTGACTTTC. It is translated as CAGSVDPSGSSGANVLTF. The chain employs TRBV9 and TRBJ2-6, with 10 nucleotides matching TRBD2. The germline CDR1 and CDR2 sequences are SGDLS and YYNGEE. This CDR3 is 18 amino acids long.

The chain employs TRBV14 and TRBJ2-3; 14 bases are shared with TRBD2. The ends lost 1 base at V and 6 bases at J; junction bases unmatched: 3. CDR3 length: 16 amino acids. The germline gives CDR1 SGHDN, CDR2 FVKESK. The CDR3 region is CASSQGLAGGFDTQYF. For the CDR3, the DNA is TGTGCCAGCAGCCAAGGACTAGCGGGAGGGTTTGATACGCAGTATTTT.

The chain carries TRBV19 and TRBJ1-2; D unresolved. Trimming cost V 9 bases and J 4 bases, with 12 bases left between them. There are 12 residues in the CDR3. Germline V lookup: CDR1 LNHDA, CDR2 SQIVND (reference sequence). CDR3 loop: CASRGDGYGYTF. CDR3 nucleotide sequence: TGTGCCAGCCGGGGAGACGGCTATGGCTACACCTTC.

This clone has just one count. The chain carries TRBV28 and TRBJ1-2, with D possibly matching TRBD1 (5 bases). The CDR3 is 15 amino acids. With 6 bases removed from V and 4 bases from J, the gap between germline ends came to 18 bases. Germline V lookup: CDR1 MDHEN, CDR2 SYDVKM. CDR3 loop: CASSRGALGPYGYTF. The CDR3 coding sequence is TGTGCCAGCAGCCGCGGGGCTCTGGGCCCCTATGGCTACACCTTC.

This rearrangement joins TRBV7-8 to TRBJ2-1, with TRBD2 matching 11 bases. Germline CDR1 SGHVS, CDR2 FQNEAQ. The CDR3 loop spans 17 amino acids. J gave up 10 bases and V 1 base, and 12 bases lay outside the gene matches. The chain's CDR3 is CASSLVPTSGSRTEQFF. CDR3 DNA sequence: TGTGCCAGCAGCTTAGTTCCTACTAGCGGGAGTAGGACCGAGCAGTTCTTC.

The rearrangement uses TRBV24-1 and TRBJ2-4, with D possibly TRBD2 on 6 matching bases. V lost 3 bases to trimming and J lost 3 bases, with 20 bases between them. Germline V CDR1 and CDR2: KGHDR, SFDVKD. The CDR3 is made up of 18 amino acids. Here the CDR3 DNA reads TGTGCCACCAGTGATGGTAGCGGTGGGCAGGAGATCAAAAACATTCAGTACTTC. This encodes CATSDGSGGQEIKNIQYF.

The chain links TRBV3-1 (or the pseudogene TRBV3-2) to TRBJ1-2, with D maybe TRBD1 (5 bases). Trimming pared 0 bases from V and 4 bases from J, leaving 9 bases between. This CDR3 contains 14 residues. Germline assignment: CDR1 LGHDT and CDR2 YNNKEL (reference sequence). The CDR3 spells CASSQDGARYGYTF. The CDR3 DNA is TGTGCCAGCAGCCAAGATGGGGCGCGCTATGGCTACACCTTC.